This TCR beta chain was sequenced during a study of T cells in Graves' hyperthyroidism and ophthalmopathy. Those patients with uncontrolled infection, other autoimmune disease, pregnancy or lactation were excluded. Sampled blood dates from first hyperthyroidism diagnosis, and it precedes any ophthalmopathy symptoms. PBMCs were derived from around 10 ml fresh peripheral blood. Per germline, CDR1 KGHSH and CDR2 LQKENI. V shed 4 bases, J shed 4 bases, and the junction held 8 bases outside the gene matches. This CDR3 is 15 amino acids long. Turning to this clonotype: The antigen remains unidentified.

Notes on the study in general: Most clonotypes expanded in the thyroid (above 0.001) were also present in blood.

There were TCR beta CDR3 regions amplified from RNA transcripts. The TCR CDR3 was amplified in a first-round RT-PCR using the HTBI primer set. In TCRdb, the multiplex PCR reads were re-called with MiXCR into one record per CDR3 protein. The sample includes hundreds of thousands of distinct CDR3 sequences, around 20% of them seen just once. The receptor was isolated from a woman in her fifties or sixties with Graves' hyperthyroidism that later progressed to Graves' ophthalmopathy. The sequenced material came from blood. This sequence joins TRBV18 and TRBJ1-2; 8 nucleotides match TRBD1. CDR3 in DNA: TGTGCCAGCTCACAACGGACAGGGCACAGCTATGGCTACACCTTC. It codes for CASSQRTGHSYGYTF.